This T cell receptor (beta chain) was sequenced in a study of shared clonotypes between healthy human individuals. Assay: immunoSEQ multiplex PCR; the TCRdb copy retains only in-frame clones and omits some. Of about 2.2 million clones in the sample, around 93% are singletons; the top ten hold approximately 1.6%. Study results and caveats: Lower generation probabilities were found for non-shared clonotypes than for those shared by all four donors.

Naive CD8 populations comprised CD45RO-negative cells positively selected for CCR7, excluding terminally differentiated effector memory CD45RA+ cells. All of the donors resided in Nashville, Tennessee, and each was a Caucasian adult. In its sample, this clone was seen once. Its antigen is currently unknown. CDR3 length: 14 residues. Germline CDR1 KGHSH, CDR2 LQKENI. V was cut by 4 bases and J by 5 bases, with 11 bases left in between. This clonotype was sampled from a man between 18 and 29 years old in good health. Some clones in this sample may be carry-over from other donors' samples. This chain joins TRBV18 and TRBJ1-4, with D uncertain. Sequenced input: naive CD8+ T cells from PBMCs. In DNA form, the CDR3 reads TGTGCCAGCTCACTCCCTGATGGGAATGAAAAACTGTTTTTT. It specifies CASSLPDGNEKLFF.